This TCR beta chain was retrieved from a study of cytomegalovirus exposure and HLA in healthy donors. Study-wide points: Altogether, more than 150 TCR beta chains were recorded as cytomegalovirus-associated.

Sequenced by immunoSEQ multiplex PCR; TCRdb stores in-frame clones only, minus some. The sample consists of some 84,000 clones, around 90% of them appearing once. On this clone: Its antigen is unidentified.

Germline V gives CDR1 SGHTA, CDR2 FQGNSA. The CDR3 spans 15 residues. V was trimmed by 0 bases and J by 0 bases, leaving 6 bases between them. The sequence was collected from a man aged 25 to 40 in good health and CMV-seronegative. Sequenced: PBMCs. This chain uses TRBV7-2 with TRBJ1-5; D not resolved. CDR3 amino acids: CASSLAGYSNQPQHF. The CDR3 DNA is TGTGCCAGCAGCTTAGCCGGTTATAGCAATCAGCCCCAGCATTTT.